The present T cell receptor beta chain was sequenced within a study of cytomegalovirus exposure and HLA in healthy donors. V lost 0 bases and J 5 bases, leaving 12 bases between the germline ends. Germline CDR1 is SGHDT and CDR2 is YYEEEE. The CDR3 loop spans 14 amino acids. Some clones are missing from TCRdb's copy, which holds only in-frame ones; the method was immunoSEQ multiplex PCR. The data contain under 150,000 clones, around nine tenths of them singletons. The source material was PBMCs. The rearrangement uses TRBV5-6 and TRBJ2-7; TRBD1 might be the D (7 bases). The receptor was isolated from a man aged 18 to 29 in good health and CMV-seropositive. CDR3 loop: CASSLGQGGNEQYF. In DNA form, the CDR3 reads TGTGCCAGCAGCTTGGGGCAGGGGGGCAACGAGCAGTACTTC.